The rows below give T cell receptor beta chains drawn from one sample of a study of cytomegalovirus exposure and HLA in healthy donors. The data were produced by immunoSEQ multiplex PCR, yet TCRdb's version contains in-frame clones alone and is incomplete. The data show roughly 90,000 clones, with around 84% seen just once and 20% to 25% held by the top ten. The sample taken for sequencing was PBMCs. The receptors originated from a man aged 18 to 35 in good health and CMV-seropositive. The CDR3 runs from the conserved cysteine through the conserved F or W. D genes are given only for firm matches. For some rows the clone size is stated as once, few or many, or as a class when expanded; others skip it.

>-|TRBJ2-1|TRBD1|TRBV7-3
CASSGTGGADEQFF
TGTGCCAGCTCCGGGACAGGGGGCGCGGATGAGCAGTTCTTC
>-|TRBJ1-1|-|TRBV11-3
CASSLDRGNQAFF
TGTGCCAGCAGCTTAGATCGGGGGAATCAAGCTTTCTTT
>-|TRBJ2-1|TRBD2|TRBV11-1
CASSPGLAVYFDEQFF
TGTGCCAGCAGCCCGGGACTAGCGGTCTACTTCGATGAGCAGTTCTTC
>-|TRBJ2-5|TRBD1|TRBV4-2
CASSYIGQGEETQYF
TGTGCCAGCAGCTATATCGGACAGGGGGAAGAGACCCAGTACTTC
>-|TRBJ1-4|TRBD1|TRBV5-1
CASSLGSGTGEKLFF
TGCGCCAGCAGCTTGGGTTCCGGGACAGGGGAAAAACTGTTTTTT
>-|TRBJ2-3|TRBD2|TRBV10-3
CAISEFPAGGSTDTQYF
TGTGCCATCAGTGAGTTCCCAGCGGGAGGAAGCACAGATACGCAGTATTTT
>-|TRBJ2-7|TRBD1|TRBV6-1
CASSGYTGGAFYEQYF
TGTGCCAGCAGTGGCTACACAGGGGGCGCTTTCTACGAGCAGTACTTC
>-|TRBJ2-7|TRBD1|TRBV5-1
CASSLGTGQPYYEQYF
TGCGCCAGCAGCTTGGGTACGGGACAGCCCTACTACGAGCAGTACTTC
>-|TRBJ2-5|TRBD2|TRBV7-8
CASSLDELAGETQYF
TGTGCCAGCAGCTTAGATGAACTAGCGGGAGAGACCCAGTACTTC
>-|TRBJ1-4|-|TRBV11-2
CASSLDGEEATNEKLFF
TGTGCCAGCAGCTTAGACGGGGAGGAGGCAACTAATGAAAAACTGTTTTTT
>-|TRBJ2-3|TRBD1|TRBV30
CAWSQGAADTQYF
TGTGCCTGGAGTCAGGGGGCGGCAGATACGCAGTATTTT
>-|TRBJ1-4|TRBD1|TRBV5-8
CASSLRQGGDEKLFF
TGTGCCAGCAGCTTAAGACAGGGGGGGGATGAAAAACTGTTTTTT
>once|TRBJ2-3|-|TRBV5-4
CASSLASIGDTDTQYF
TGTGCCAGCAGCTTGGCCAGTATCGGGGACACAGATACGCAGTATTTT
>-|TRBJ2-1|-|TRBV15
CATSRDPAADEQFF
TGTGCCACCAGCAGAGATCCGGCAGCGGATGAGCAGTTCTTC
>-|TRBJ2-7|-|TRBV10-2
CASSVSALENEQYF
TGCGCCAGCAGTGTCTCTGCGTTGGAGAACGAGCAGTACTTC
>once|TRBJ1-3|-|TRBV9
CASSKGGGPGNTIYF
TGTGCCAGCAGCAAGGGCGGGGGACCTGGAAACACCATATATTTT
>few|TRBJ1-1|-|TRBV7-9
CASSRNTEAFF
TGTGCCAGCAGCCGGAACACTGAAGCTTTCTTT
>once|TRBJ2-5|-|TRBV25-1
CASSEPGLETQYF
TGTGCCAGCAGTGAGCCGGGATTGGAGACCCAGTACTTC
>many|TRBJ2-2|-|TRBV29-1
CSVGSQGPAGELFF
TGCAGCGTTGGTTCGCAGGGGCCGGCCGGGGAGCTGTTTTTT
>-|TRBJ2-1|-|TRBV11-2
CASSATGDRAYNEQFF
TGTGCCAGCAGCGCGACTGGAGACAGAGCCTACAATGAGCAGTTCTTC
>-|TRBJ2-7|TRBD2|TRBV19
CASSTSGGTAPHEQYF
TGTGCCAGTAGTACCAGCGGGGGCACGGCCCCCCACGAGCAGTACTTC
>-|TRBJ2-5|-|TRBV2
CASRGGGGGSRGETQYF
TGTGCCAGCAGGGGGGGCGGTGGCGGGAGCCGGGGGGAGACCCAGTACTTC
>-|TRBJ1-2|TRBD1|TRBV12-5
CASGIQGGDYGYTF
TGTGCTAGTGGCATACAGGGGGGAGACTATGGCTACACCTTC
>-|TRBJ2-2|TRBD2|TRBV27
CASSFGLALNTGELFF
TGTGCCAGCAGTTTCGGACTAGCCCTGAACACCGGGGAGCTGTTTTTT
>-|TRBJ1-5|-|TRBV18
CASSPGQSWSQPQHF
TGTGCCAGCTCACCCGGACAGAGCTGGTCTCAGCCCCAGCATTTT
>-|TRBJ2-1|-|TRBV19
CASSSNNEQFF
TGTGCCAGTAGTTCAAACAATGAGCAGTTCTTC
>-|TRBJ1-2|TRBD1|TRBV5-1
CASSLGGGGQAGYTF
TGCGCCAGCAGCTTGGGTGGGGGAGGACAGGCTGGCTACACCTTC
>-|TRBJ1-1|-|TRBV2
CASSEREGTEAFF
TGTGCCAGCAGTGAACGTGAGGGCACTGAAGCTTTCTTT
>-|TRBJ1-5|-|TRBV2
CASSGGRAEPQHF
TGTGCCAGCAGTGGAGGCAGGGCTGAGCCCCAGCATTTT
>-|TRBJ1-2|-|TRBV7-8
CASSLEHRVVEGYGYTF
TGTGCCAGCAGCTTAGAACACAGGGTGGTAGAGGGCTATGGCTACACCTTC
>-|TRBJ2-5|-|TRBV7-3
CASSPSPQETQYF
TGTGCCAGCAGCCCCTCCCCCCAGGAGACCCAGTACTTC
>-|TRBJ2-2|TRBD2|TRBV4-1
CASSQKTSENTGELFF
TGCGCCAGCAGCCAAAAGACTAGCGAGAACACCGGGGAGCTGTTTTTT
>-|TRBJ2-3|-|TRBV5-1
CASSFDSTSTDTQYF
TGCGCCAGCAGCTTCGACAGTACTAGCACAGATACGCAGTATTTT
>-|TRBJ2-1|TRBD1|TRBV27
CASSPTGASYNEQFF
TGTGCCAGCAGTCCGACAGGGGCCTCCTACAATGAGCAGTTCTTC
>-|TRBJ2-2|TRBD1|TRBV11-2
CASSFWGQGTGELFF
TGTGCCAGCAGCTTCTGGGGACAGGGAACCGGGGAGCTGTTTTTT
>-|TRBJ1-1|-|TRBV5-1
CASSVQVGNTEAFF
TGCGCCAGCAGCGTACAGGTTGGGAACACTGAAGCTTTCTTT
>-|TRBJ2-3|TRBD2|TRBV2
CASRTSASRGSDTQYF
TGTGCCAGCCGGACTAGCGCCTCGAGAGGGTCAGATACGCAGTATTTT
>-|TRBJ1-5|-|TRBV27
CASSFGVNQPQHF
TGTGCCAGCAGTTTTGGAGTCAATCAGCCCCAGCATTTT
>-|TRBJ1-1|-|TRBV6-4
CASRREMNTEAFF
TGTGCCAGCAGGAGGGAAATGAACACTGAAGCTTTCTTT
>once|TRBJ2-5|TRBD1|TRBV29-1
CSVEDGTGGETQYF
TGCAGCGTTGAAGACGGGACAGGAGGCGAGACCCAGTACTTC
>-|TRBJ2-2|-|TRBV7-6
CASSLSGTGELFF
TGTGCCAGCAGCTTAAGCGGCACCGGGGAGCTGTTTTTT
>-|TRBJ1-1|-|TRBV25-1
CASRMGSTEAFF
TGTGCCAGCAGGATGGGGAGCACTGAAGCTTTCTTT
>-|TRBJ1-4|-|TRBV25-1
CATRYGGNEKLFF
TGTGCCACCCGGTACGGGGGTAATGAAAAACTGTTTTTT
>-|TRBJ2-3|-|TRBV28
CASSFGGADTQYF
TGTGCCAGCAGTTTTGGAGGGGCAGATACGCAGTATTTT
>-|TRBJ2-7|-|TRBV7-6
CASSSLGGGTYEQYF
TGTGCCAGCAGCTCCCTAGGTGGAGGGACCTACGAGCAGTACTTC
>-|TRBJ2-3|-|TRBV11-2
CASSLDRATSTDTQYF
TGTGCCAGCAGCCTGGACAGAGCTACTAGCACAGATACGCAGTATTTT
>-|TRBJ2-1|TRBD1|TRBV9
CASSGEGQGDNEQFF
TGTGCCAGCAGCGGGGAGGGACAGGGGGACAATGAGCAGTTCTTC
>-|TRBJ2-3|TRBD2|TRBV5-1
CASSGVAGGTTDTQYF
TGCGCCAGCAGCGGGGTAGCGGGAGGAACCACAGATACGCAGTATTTT
>-|TRBJ2-7|-|TRBV15
CATSRVDNLYEQYF
TGTGCCACCAGCAGAGTGGACAATTTGTACGAGCAGTACTTC